Following are 25 T cell receptor beta chains from one sample sequenced in a study of blood T cell repertoires in COVID-19. Data came from immunoSEQ multiplex PCR; TCRdb stores just in-frame clones and leaves some out. The sample yields roughly 160,000 clones, more than 75% seen once. The sample was peripheral blood. The receptors were sampled from a man in his fifties or sixties who had recovered from COVID-19.

The chain has TRBV6-5 and TRBJ1-6, with TRBD1 matching 7 bases. Trimming took 0 bases from V and 7 from J; bases not matched to a gene: 3. The CDR3 extends over 15 amino acids. Germline CDR1 reads MNHEY; CDR2 reads SVGAGI. CDR3: CASSYSTGRNSPLHF. CDR3 DNA: TGTGCCAGCAGTTACTCGACAGGGCGAAATTCACCCCTCCACTTT.

The chain combines TRBV5-5 with TRBJ1-3, with D tentatively TRBD1 (6 bases). CDR1 is SGHKS, CDR2 YYEKEE, per germline (reference sequence). CDR3 size: 14 residues. V was trimmed by 2 bases and J by 2 bases, leaving 8 bases between them. The CDR3 coding sequence is TGTGCCAGCAGCTTACAGGGCGCTGGAAACACCATATATTTT. This encodes CASSLQGAGNTIYF.

The genes are TRBV7-6 and TRBJ2-7; tentative D call: TRBD2 (6 bases). Trimming took off 1 base at V and 3 bases at J, with 13 bases between the two ends. Germline V gene lookup returns CDR1 SGHVS and CDR2 FNYEAQ. CDR3 length: 15 amino acids. CDR3 in amino acids: CASSLEGIADYEQYF. Here the CDR3 DNA reads TGTGCCAGCAGCTTAGAGGGAATAGCGGACTACGAGCAGTACTTC.

In this sample, this clone turned up a few times. V is TRBV3-1 (or the pseudogene TRBV3-2) and J is TRBJ2-7; D may be TRBD2 (5 bases). The V gene's germline CDR1 is LGHDT and CDR2 YNNKEL (reference sequence). Trimming shortened V by 7 bases and J by 1 base, and 11 bases separated the two germline ends. The CDR3 loop spans 13 amino acids. The CDR3 coding sequence is TGTGCCAGCACCCTCCGAGGGTCCTACGAGCAGTACTTC. Encoded protein: CASTLRGSYEQYF.

This clone was seen only once. The chain is built from TRBV19 and TRBJ2-1, with TRBD2 identical over 14 bases. V dropped 9 bases and J dropped 2; count of bases not matched to a gene: 6. This CDR3 spans 16 amino acids. CDR1 and CDR2 (germline): LNHDA, SQIVND (reference sequence). In nucleotides, the CDR3 is TGTGCCAGCCGTGGACTAGCGGGGGGCCCCTACAATGAGCAGTTCTTC. Translated: CASRGLAGGPYNEQFF.

The chain carries TRBV5-4 and TRBJ2-2; 12 bases match TRBD2. V was clipped by 3 bases and J by 2 bases; unmatched bases: 11. CDR3 length equals 19 residues. Germline V gene data show CDR1 as SGHNT and CDR2 as YYREEE (reference sequence). The CDR3 nucleotides are TGTGCCAGCAGCTCCGGACTAGCGGGGCGGGGGCCAAACACCGGGGAGCTGTTTTTT. Amino acids: CASSSGLAGRGPNTGELFF.

The chain uses TRBV19 and TRBJ2-5, with 7 positions matching TRBD2. Germline V CDR1 and CDR2: LNHDA, SQIVND (reference sequence). The CDR3 covers 13 residues. Trimming cost V 8 bases and J 5 bases; bases outside gene matches: 8. CDR3 loop: CASAASGLETQYF. The DNA of the CDR3 is TGTGCCAGTGCCGCTAGCGGCTTGGAGACCCAGTACTTC. Full variable domain (remainder filled in from reference TRBV19 and TRBJ2-5): DGGITQSPKYLFRKEGQNVTLSCEQNLNHDAMYWYRQDPGQGLRLIYYSQIVNDFQKGDIAEGYSVSREKKESFPLTVTSAQKNPTAFYLCASAASGLETQYFGPGTRLLVL.

This clone was seen a single time. This chain uses TRBV25-1 with TRBJ1-4; a weak D match, TRBD1 (5 bases). Looked up from germline, CDR1 is MGHDK and CDR2 is SYGVNS. The CDR3 covers 13 residues. V dropped 6 bases and J dropped 5 bases, with 10 bases sitting between them. CDR3 nucleotide sequence: TGTGCCAGCAGAGACAGACCAAATGAAAAACTGTTTTTT. This encodes CASRDRPNEKLFF.

The CDR3 region has the DNA TGTGCCAGCACCCTCAGGGCAGATGACAACTACGAGCAGTACTTC. Translation gives CASTLRADDNYEQYF. The rearrangement uses TRBV5-5 and TRBJ2-7; tentatively, D is TRBD1 (5 bases). The CDR3 extends over 15 amino acids. Germline-derived CDR1 and CDR2 are SGHKS and YYEKEE (reference sequence). V gave up 6 bases and J gave up 3 bases, with 19 bases separating them.

V gene TRBV29-1 combines with J gene TRBJ1-5; 8 nucleotides line up with TRBD1. The V gene end was trimmed by 6 bases and the J gene end by 6 bases; junction bases not matched to a gene: 7. The CDR3 has 13 residues. The V gene's germline CDR1 is SQVTM and CDR2 ANQGSEA. The CDR3: CSVSGGGSQPQHF. For the CDR3, the DNA is TGCAGCGTGTCAGGGGGCGGAAGTCAGCCCCAGCATTTT.

The rearrangement links TRBV28 to TRBJ2-7; weak D call: TRBD1 (5 bases). CDR3 size: 11 residues. Trimming took 8 bases from V and 4 from J, leaving 9 bases between them. Germline V gene sequence: CDR1 MDHEN, CDR2 SYDVKM. This chain's CDR3 is CASQGIYEQYF. The CDR3, as DNA: TGTGCCAGCCAGGGAATATACGAGCAGTACTTC.

The J gene is TRBJ1-1, the V gene TRBV19; 10 bases map to TRBD1. V lost 6 bases, J lost 1 base, and 8 bases stayed unmatched. This CDR3 region has 16 residues. Per germline, CDR1 LNHDA and CDR2 SQIVND (reference sequence). CDR3 nucleotide sequence: TGTGCCAGTAGGCCCGGGACAGGGGCCGCGAACACTGAAGCTTTCTTT. It codes for CASRPGTGAANTEAFF.

The chain carries TRBV4-2 and TRBJ1-2, with a tentative D call TRBD1 (6 bases). This CDR3 contains 17 residues. The V end was cut by 0 bases, the J end by 3 bases, with 17 bases between. Looked up from germline, CDR1 is LGHNA and CDR2 is YNFKEQ. The CDR3 sequence: CASSQDGWGRGYYGYTF. As DNA, the CDR3 is TGTGCCAGCAGCCAAGATGGTTGGGGGCGAGGTTACTATGGCTACACCTTC.

The chain employs TRBV5-4 and TRBJ2-1; weak D call: TRBD2 (5 bases). The CDR3 runs 16 residues. Trimming pared 4 bases from V and 3 bases from J, leaving 17 bases between. CDR1 and CDR2 (germline): SGHNT, YYREEE (reference sequence). The CDR3 DNA sequence: TGTGCCAGCAGCCGTGCGGACTCCAGCGGCTACAATGAGCAGTTCTTC. This gives the protein CASSRADSSGYNEQFF.

V gene TRBV5-6 combines with J gene TRBJ1-2, with 8 bases matching TRBD1. The CDR3 has 15 residues. CDR1 is SGHDT and CDR2 is YYEEEE in the germline V gene. Trimming cost V 5 bases and J 6 bases; bases outside gene matches: 12. The CDR3 DNA is TGTGCCAGCAGTTTTGAGCAGCGGGACAGGCATGGCTACACCTTC. Amino acids: CASSFEQRDRHGYTF.

CDR3 sequence: CASRGTGRAGEQYF. DNA for the CDR3: TGTGCCAGCAGGGGGACAGGGAGGGCAGGCGAGCAGTACTTC. The J gene is TRBJ2-7, the V gene TRBV27, with 9 bases identical to TRBD1. The CDR3 consists of 14 residues. Germline V gene data show CDR1 as MNHEY and CDR2 as SMNVEV (reference sequence). Germline trimming cut 6 bases from V and 6 bases from J; bases unmatched to any gene: 9.

The chain is built from TRBV28 and TRBJ1-2; the match to TRBD1 covers 8 bases. CDR1 and CDR2 from the germline V gene are MDHEN and SYDVKM. V was clipped by 5 bases and J by 2 bases; unmatched bases: 10. This CDR3 is 16 amino acids long. Here the CDR3 DNA reads TGTGCCAGCAGTCTCCAGCGACAGGGGAGGAACTATGGCTACACCTTC. Translating gives CASSLQRQGRNYGYTF.

The table lists this clone with a count of one. The CDR3 region has the DNA TGTGCCAGCAGTCCAGCGGGAGGGGTTTCCTACAATGAGCAGTTCTTC. Protein: CASSPAGGVSYNEQFF. The chain combines TRBV11-2 with TRBJ2-1; 10 bases are shared with TRBD2. This CDR3 is 16 amino acids long. The germline CDR1 and CDR2 sequences are SGHAT and FQNNGV. The V and J ends lost 6 bases and 1 base, in that order; junction bases with no gene match: 6.

The rearrangement links TRBV9 to TRBJ1-1; D unclear. From germline, CDR1 is SGDLS and CDR2 YYNGEE. The CDR3 has 13 residues. With 3 bases removed from V and 4 bases from J, the gap between germline ends came to 10 bases. The CDR3: CASSGPRGTEAFF. CDR3 DNA sequence: TGTGCCAGCAGCGGCCCTCGGGGCACTGAAGCTTTCTTT.

The chain uses TRBV4-3 and TRBJ2-7, with D possibly matching TRBD1 (5 bases). Germline V lookup: CDR1 LGHNA, CDR2 YSLEER. The CDR3 has 15 amino acids. V shed 0 bases and J shed 2 bases, with 11 bases lying between them. The CDR3 DNA reads as TGCGCCAGCAGCCAAGAATCGGGCAGGGCCTACGAGCAGTACTTC. Protein sequence: CASSQESGRAYEQYF.

This CDR3 reads CASSLALAGASDTQYF. CDR3 DNA sequence: TGCGCCAGCAGCTTAGCCCTCGCGGGGGCCTCAGATACGCAGTATTTT. This sequence joins TRBV5-1 and TRBJ2-3, with D maybe TRBD2 (7 bases). CDR3 length: 16 residues. V was pared by 2 bases and J by 4 bases, with 17 bases between. Germline values: CDR1 SGHRS, CDR2 YFSETQ.

This clone showed up just a few times. V usage is TRBV5-5 and J usage is TRBJ1-4, with D hard to call. Trimming cost V 2 bases and J 5 bases, with 4 bases left between them. The CDR3 is 12 residues long. Germline V gene lookup returns CDR1 SGHKS and CDR2 YYEKEE (reference sequence). CDR3 sequence: CASSLQNEKLFF. The CDR3, as DNA: TGTGCCAGCAGCTTACAAAATGAAAAACTGTTTTTT.

J is TRBJ2-1 and V is TRBV9, with a weak D call TRBD2 (6 bases). The germline V and J ends were trimmed by 0 bases and 6 bases, with 16 bases remaining between them. The CDR3 totals 16 residues. Germline CDR1 SGDLS, CDR2 YYNGEE. The CDR3 region is CASSVGSSGGLNEQFF. Here the CDR3 DNA reads TGTGCCAGCAGCGTAGGGTCCTCTGGAGGGCTCAATGAGCAGTTCTTC.

The rearrangement joins TRBV29-1 to TRBJ1-1, with TRBD1 matching over 7 bases. This CDR3 has 11 amino acids. V trimming: 7 bases; J trimming: 3 bases; junction bases outside the gene matches: 2. CDR1 and CDR2 from the germline V gene are SQVTM and ANQGSEA. Here the CDR3 reads CSEDRDTEAFF. CDR3 nucleotide sequence: TGCAGCGAAGACAGGGACACTGAAGCTTTCTTT. The whole variable domain, remainder taken from reference TRBV29-1 and TRBJ1-1, is SAVISQKPSRDICQRGTSLTIQCQVDSQVTMMFWYRQQPGQSLTLIATANQGSEATYESGFVIDKFPISRPNLTFSTLTVSNMSPEDSSIYLCSEDRDTEAFFGQGTRLTVV.

The V and J genes are TRBV7-9 and TRBJ2-1; 8 bases are shared with TRBD1. CDR3 size: 15 residues. Unmatched junction bases numbered 4, after V lost 6 bases and J lost 0 bases. Germline V gene data show CDR1 as SEHNR and CDR2 as FQNEAQ (reference sequence). The CDR3: CASSRTGSSYNEQFF. CDR3 DNA sequence: TGTGCCAGCAGTCGGACAGGGAGCTCCTACAATGAGCAGTTCTTC.